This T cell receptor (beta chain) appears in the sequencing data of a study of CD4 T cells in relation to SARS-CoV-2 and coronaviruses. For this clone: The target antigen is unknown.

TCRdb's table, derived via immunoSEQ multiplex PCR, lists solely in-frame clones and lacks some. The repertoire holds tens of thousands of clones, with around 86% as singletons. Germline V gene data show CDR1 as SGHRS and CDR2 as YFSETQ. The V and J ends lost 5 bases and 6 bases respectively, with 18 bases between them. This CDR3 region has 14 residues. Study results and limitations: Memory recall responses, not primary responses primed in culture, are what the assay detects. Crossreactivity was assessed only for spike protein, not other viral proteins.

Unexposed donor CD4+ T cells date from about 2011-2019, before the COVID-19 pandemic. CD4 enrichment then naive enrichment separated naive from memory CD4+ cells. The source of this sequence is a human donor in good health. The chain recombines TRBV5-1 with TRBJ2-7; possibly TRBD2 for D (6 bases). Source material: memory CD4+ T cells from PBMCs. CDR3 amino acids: CASRAGSLSGEQYF. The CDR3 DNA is TGCGCCAGCAGGGCGGGGAGCTTGAGCGGCGAGCAGTACTTC.